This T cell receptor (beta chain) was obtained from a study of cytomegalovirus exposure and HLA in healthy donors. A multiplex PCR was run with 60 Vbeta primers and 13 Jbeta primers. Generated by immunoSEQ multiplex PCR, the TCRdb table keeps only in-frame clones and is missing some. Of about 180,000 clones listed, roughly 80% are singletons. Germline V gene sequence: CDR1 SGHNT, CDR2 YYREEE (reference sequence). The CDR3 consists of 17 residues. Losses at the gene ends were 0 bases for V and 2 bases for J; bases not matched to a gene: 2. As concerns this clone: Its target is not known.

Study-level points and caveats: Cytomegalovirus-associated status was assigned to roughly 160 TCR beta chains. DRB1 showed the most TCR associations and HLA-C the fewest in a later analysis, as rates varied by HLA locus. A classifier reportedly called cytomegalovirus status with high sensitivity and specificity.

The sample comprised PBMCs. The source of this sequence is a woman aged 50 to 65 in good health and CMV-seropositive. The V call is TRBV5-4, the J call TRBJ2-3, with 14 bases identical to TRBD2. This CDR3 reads CASSLGGLAGATDTQYF. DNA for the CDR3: TGTGCCAGCAGCTTGGGGGGACTAGCGGGGGCCACAGATACGCAGTATTTT.